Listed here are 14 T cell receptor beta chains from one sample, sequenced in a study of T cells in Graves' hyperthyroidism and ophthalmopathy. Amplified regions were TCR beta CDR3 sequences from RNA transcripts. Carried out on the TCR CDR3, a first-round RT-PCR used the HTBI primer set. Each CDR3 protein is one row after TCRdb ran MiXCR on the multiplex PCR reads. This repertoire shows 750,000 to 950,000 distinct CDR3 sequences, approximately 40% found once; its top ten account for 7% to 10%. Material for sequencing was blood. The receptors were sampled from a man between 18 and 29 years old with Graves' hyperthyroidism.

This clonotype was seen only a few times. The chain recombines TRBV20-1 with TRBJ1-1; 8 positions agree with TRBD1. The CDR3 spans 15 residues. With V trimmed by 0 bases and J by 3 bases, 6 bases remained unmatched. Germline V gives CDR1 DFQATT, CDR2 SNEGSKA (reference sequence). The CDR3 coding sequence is TGCAGTGCTAGAGACGGGACAGGCTGGGACACTGAAGCTTTCTTT. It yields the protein CSARDGTGWDTEAFF.

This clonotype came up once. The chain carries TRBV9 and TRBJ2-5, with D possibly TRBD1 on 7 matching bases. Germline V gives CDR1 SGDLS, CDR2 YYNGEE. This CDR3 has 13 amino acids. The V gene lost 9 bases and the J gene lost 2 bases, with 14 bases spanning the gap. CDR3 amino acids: CATVQGTQETQYF. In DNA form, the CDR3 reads TGTGCCACCGTACAGGGGACTCAAGAGACCCAGTACTTC.

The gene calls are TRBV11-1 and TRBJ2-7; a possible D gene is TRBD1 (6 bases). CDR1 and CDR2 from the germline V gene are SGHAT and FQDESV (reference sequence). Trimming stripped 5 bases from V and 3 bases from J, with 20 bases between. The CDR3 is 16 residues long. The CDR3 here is CASSAQAGTLVYEQYF. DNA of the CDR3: TGTGCCAGCAGCGCACAGGCCGGGACACTAGTCTACGAGCAGTACTTC.

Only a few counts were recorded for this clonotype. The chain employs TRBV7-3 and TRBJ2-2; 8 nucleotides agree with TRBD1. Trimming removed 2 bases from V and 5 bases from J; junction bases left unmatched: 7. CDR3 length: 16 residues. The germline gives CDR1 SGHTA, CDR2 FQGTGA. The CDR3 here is CASSLFPTGGTGELFF. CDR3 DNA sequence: TGTGCCAGCAGCTTATTCCCCACAGGGGGAACCGGGGAGCTGTTTTTT.

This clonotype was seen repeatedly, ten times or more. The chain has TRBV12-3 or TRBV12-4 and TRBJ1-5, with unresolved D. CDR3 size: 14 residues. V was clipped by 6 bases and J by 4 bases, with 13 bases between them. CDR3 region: CASSLRGRNQPQHF. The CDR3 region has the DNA TGTGCCAGCAGCTTACGTGGCAGAAATCAGCCCCAGCATTTT.

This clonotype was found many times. The DNA for the CDR3 is TGTGCCAGCAGCTTAGGGCAGGGTGAACAGCCCCAGCATTTT. Its protein is CASSLGQGEQPQHF. The rearrangement links TRBV7-9 to TRBJ1-5; D perhaps matches TRBD1 (5 bases). CDR3 length: 14 amino acids. The V gene lost 1 base and the J gene lost 7 bases, with 11 bases spanning the gap. In germline, CDR1 is SEHNR, CDR2 FQNEAQ (reference sequence).

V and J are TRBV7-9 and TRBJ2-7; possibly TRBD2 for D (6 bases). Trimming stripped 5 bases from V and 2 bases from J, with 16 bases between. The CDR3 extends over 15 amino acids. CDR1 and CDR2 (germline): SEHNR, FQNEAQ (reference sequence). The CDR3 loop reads CASSPRLVNPYEQYF. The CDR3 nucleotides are TGTGCCAGCAGCCCACGACTAGTAAACCCCTACGAGCAGTACTTC.

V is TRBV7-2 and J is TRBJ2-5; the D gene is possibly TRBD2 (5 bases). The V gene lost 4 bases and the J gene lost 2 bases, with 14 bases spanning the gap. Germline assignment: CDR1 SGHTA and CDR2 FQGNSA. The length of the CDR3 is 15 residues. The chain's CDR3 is CASSWEGWEQETQYF. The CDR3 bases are TGTGCCAGCAGCTGGGAAGGGTGGGAGCAAGAGACCCAGTACTTC.

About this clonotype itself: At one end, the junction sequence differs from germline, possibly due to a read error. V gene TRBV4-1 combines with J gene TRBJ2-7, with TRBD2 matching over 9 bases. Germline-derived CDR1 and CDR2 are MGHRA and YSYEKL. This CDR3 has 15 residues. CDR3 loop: CASSQVDSGSGEQYF. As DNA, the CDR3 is TGTGCCAGCAGCCAAGTTGATAGCGGGAGCGGCGAGCAGTACTTC.

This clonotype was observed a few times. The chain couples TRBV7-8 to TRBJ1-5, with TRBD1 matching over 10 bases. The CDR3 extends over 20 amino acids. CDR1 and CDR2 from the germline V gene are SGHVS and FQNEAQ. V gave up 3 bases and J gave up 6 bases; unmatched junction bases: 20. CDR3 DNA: TGTGCCAGCAGCTTTTGGACCCCTTGGGGCGACAGGGGGCAGGGTCAGCCCCAGCATTTT. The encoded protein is CASSFWTPWGDRGQGQPQHF.

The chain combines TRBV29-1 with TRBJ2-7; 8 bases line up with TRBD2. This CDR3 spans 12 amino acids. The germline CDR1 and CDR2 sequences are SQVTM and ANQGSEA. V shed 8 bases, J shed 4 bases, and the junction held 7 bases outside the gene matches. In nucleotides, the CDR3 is TGCAGCAGTGAAGCGGGGGTTTACGAGCAGTACTTC. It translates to CSSEAGVYEQYF.

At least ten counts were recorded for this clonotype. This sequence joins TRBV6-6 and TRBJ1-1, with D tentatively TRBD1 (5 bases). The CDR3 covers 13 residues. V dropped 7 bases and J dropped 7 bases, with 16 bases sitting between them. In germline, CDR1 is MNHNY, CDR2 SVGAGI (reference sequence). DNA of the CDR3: TGTGCCAGCATCCCAAGAGTGGGGGGTGAAGCTTTCTTT. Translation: CASIPRVGGEAFF.

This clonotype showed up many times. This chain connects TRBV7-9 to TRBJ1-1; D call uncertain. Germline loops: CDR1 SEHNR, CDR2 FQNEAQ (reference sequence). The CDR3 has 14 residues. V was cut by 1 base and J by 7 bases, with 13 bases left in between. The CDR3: CASSLGPPAVEAFF. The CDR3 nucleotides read TGTGCCAGCAGCTTAGGACCGCCTGCGGTTGAAGCTTTCTTT.

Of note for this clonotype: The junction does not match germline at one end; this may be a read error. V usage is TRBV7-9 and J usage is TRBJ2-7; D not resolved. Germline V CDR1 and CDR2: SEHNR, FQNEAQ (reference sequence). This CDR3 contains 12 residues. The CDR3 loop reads CASSLDVGEQCF. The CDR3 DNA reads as TGTGCCAGCAGCTTAGATGTAGGTGAGCAGTGCTTC.